This TCR beta chain was identified during a study of shared clonotypes between healthy human individuals. V lost 0 bases to trimming and J lost 4 bases, with 17 bases between them. This CDR3 comprises 16 residues. CDR1 is SGHRS, CDR2 YFSETQ, per germline. Data came from immunoSEQ multiplex PCR; TCRdb stores just in-frame clones and leaves some out. The sample yields more than 1,200,000 clones, approximately 98.5% seen once. The chain couples TRBV5-1 to TRBJ2-7; D is uncertain. The sequencing sample was made of naive CD4+ T cells sorted from blood. Subset described: CD45RA+ positively selected. This sequence was found in a young man in good health. Here the CDR3 DNA reads TGCGCCAGCAGCTTGGGACAAACTCTCAAAATTTACGAGCAGTACTTC. Translated: CASSLGQTLKIYEQYF.